This T cell receptor (beta chain) was sequenced for a study of T cells after yellow fever vaccination. Remarks on this clonotype: The target antigen is unknown.

General study findings and limits: FACS-sorted repertoires could harbor abundant contaminating bulk-population clonotypes.

The CDR3 contains 15 residues. Trimming removed 7 bases at V and 5 bases at J, with 20 bases between. Synthesis of TCR cDNA relied on 5'RACE template switching, which attached a universal primer site and UMIs. TCRdb reprocessed the 5' RACE reads with MiXCR, giving one entry per CDR3 protein. The repertoire holds hundreds of thousands of distinct CDR3 sequences, with over 9% as singletons. V and J are TRBV12-3 or TRBV12-4 and TRBJ2-5, with TRBD1 as a possible D gene (7 bases). The sequence was obtained from a man between 25 and 39 years old who received the YFV17D yellow fever vaccine. The sample in question was PBMCs, obtained on the day of the yellow fever booster vaccination. CDR3 amino acids: CASTSNDRAGETQYF. The CDR3 region has the DNA TGTGCCAGCACTTCAAATGACAGGGCGGGGGAGACCCAGTACTTC.